This T cell receptor (beta chain) originates from a study of T cell therapy after organ transplantation. Background on the study: Therapy products were autologous CMV-specific T cells, peptide-expanded for around two weeks. Findings and caveats of the study: Nonresponders had marked pretherapy clonal expansions and little post-therapy change.

Using immunoSEQ multiplex PCR, the repertoire was profiled, and TCRdb retains in-frame clones only, with some absent. Altogether roughly 2,400 clones are present, about 74% being singletons, with the ten largest covering approximately 32%. On this clone itself: Its target is unknown.

Trimming removed 3 bases from V and 7 bases from J; junction bases left unmatched: 11. The CDR3 is made up of 17 amino acids. Germline values: CDR1 LNHDA, CDR2 SQIVND (reference sequence). Noted time point: 20-29 weeks after completion of therapy. Drug-resistant or recurrent cytomegalovirus affected these solid-organ transplant recipient patients. This clonotype originated in a human patient who had received a solid organ transplant and had CMV disease. Among the T cells, some may be from the graft donor. This specimen consisted of CD8+ T cells from blood, obtained after autologous CMV-specific T cell therapy. The chain is built from TRBV19 and TRBJ2-7; 14 nucleotides align to TRBD2. CDR3 sequence: CASSITWTSGRREEQYF. The CDR3 DNA reads TGTGCCAGTAGTATTACGTGGACTAGCGGGAGGCGGGAAGAGCAGTACTTC.